This T cell receptor (beta chain) was captured by sequencing in a study of CXCR3-negative and CXCR3-positive naive CD8 T cells. Study-level results: Because surface CD5 did not distinguish the naive subsets, TCR strength was inferred from TRB CDR3 properties. CXCR3 expression dropped partially after cryopreservation, and most assays relied on fresh PBMCs. The study found comparably high diversity in both naive subsets and much lower diversity in memory CD8+ cells.

Germline CDR1 is LGHNA and CDR2 is YSLEER. The CDR3 has 16 amino acids. UMI-labeled 5' RACE TRB cDNA libraries were prepared from the cells. TCRdb reprocessed the 5' RACE reads, with one entry per CDR3 protein and no DNA. In total, the table holds under 55,000 distinct CDR3 sequences. As regards this clonotype: Its specificity is not known.

This sequence originates from a human donor in good health. Some clones in this sample may be carry-over from other donors' samples. This rearrangement joins TRBV4-3 to TRBJ2-2; TCRdb gives TRBD2 as the D gene, but with no DNA this cannot be confirmed. Sequencing used memory CD8+ T cells from blood. CDR3 in amino acids: CASSQDLAGVAGELFF.